Each of the 9 T cell receptor beta chains below was sequenced from the same sample in a study of technical replicates of blood from four donors. Generated by immunoSEQ multiplex PCR, the TCRdb table keeps only in-frame clones and is missing some. The sample lists 75,000 to 90,000 clones; 75% to 95% were seen once. Sequenced: T cells isolated from PBMCs. All receptors come from a human donor in good health.

The genes are TRBV5-1 and TRBJ1-6, with a tentative D call TRBD1 (5 bases). This CDR3 comprises 13 residues. V was clipped by 3 bases and J by 10 bases, with 11 bases between them. In germline, CDR1 is SGHRS, CDR2 YFSETQ. The CDR3 DNA follows: TGCGCCAGCAGCTCAGGGCCCGGATCACCCCTCCACTTT. Its protein product is CASSSGPGSPLHF.

This chain links TRBV6-5 with TRBJ2-1; 7 bases map to TRBD1. The CDR3 is 15 amino acids. CDR1 is MNHEY, CDR2 SVGAGI, per germline. Trimming cost V 5 bases and J 5 bases; bases outside gene matches: 9. CDR3 region: CASSPTGQKDNEQFF. CDR3 in DNA: TGTGCCAGCAGTCCCACGGGACAGAAGGACAATGAGCAGTTCTTC.

The chain links TRBV4-1 to TRBJ1-2, with 9 nucleotides matching TRBD1. CDR3 length equals 14 residues. J was trimmed by 7 bases and V by 4 bases; bases with no gene match: 7. Germline loops: CDR1 MGHRA, CDR2 YSYEKL. The CDR3 DNA is TGCGCCAGCAGCCCTGAAGGGACAGGGAGTGGCTACACCTTC. Its protein is CASSPEGTGSGYTF.

This clone was observed a single time. This chain connects TRBV18 to TRBJ2-1, with TRBD2 matching over 15 bases. Germline V gene sequence: CDR1 KGHSH, CDR2 LQKENI. This CDR3 region has 17 residues. The V and J ends lost 3 bases and 5 bases, in that order; junction bases with no gene match: 5. The CDR3 sequence is CASSPGTSGRRNNEQFF. Here the CDR3 DNA reads TGTGCCAGCTCACCGGGGACTAGCGGGAGGAGGAACAATGAGCAGTTCTTC.

The CDR3 spells CASSSGQGLHYEQYF. DNA of the CDR3: TGTGCCAGCAGCTCGGGACAGGGGCTACACTACGAGCAGTACTTC. The V and J genes are TRBV7-9 and TRBJ2-7; TRBD1 agrees at 10 bases. Looked up from germline, CDR1 is SEHNR and CDR2 is FQNEAQ (reference sequence). The length of the CDR3 is 15 residues. J was trimmed by 3 bases and V by 4 bases; bases with no gene match: 6.

This clone was seen a single time. J is TRBJ1-1 and V is TRBV28; D is unresolved. Trimming cost V 4 bases and J 6 bases, with 24 bases left between them. This CDR3 region has 17 residues. CDR1 is MDHEN, CDR2 SYDVKM, per germline. The CDR3 coding sequence is TGTGCCAGCAGTTCCCCTCGAATGGTCGGCAGGTTCGCTGAAGCTTTCTTT. The encoded protein is CASSSPRMVGRFAEAFF.

This chain connects TRBV30 to TRBJ2-2; tentative D call: TRBD1 (5 bases). The CDR3 sequence is 14 residues long. V gave up 1 base and J gave up 2 bases, with 8 bases separating them. The V gene's germline CDR1 is GTSNPN and CDR2 SVGIG (reference sequence). The CDR3 DNA sequence: TGTGCCTGGAGTGCAGGGTTAAACACCGGGGAGCTGTTTTTT. Protein sequence: CAWSAGLNTGELFF.

The chain carries TRBV29-1 and TRBJ2-7; perhaps TRBD2 as D (5 bases). The V end was cut by 5 bases, the J end by 1 base, with 15 bases between. Per the germline V gene, CDR1 is SQVTM and CDR2 is ANQGSEA. The CDR3 is 14 amino acids. CDR3 nucleotides: TGCAGCGTTTGTGAGGGCTACGGTTCCTACGAGCAGTACTTC. It specifies CSVCEGYGSYEQYF.

The chain is built from TRBV28 and TRBJ1-3, with 8 nucleotides matching TRBD1. The CDR3 loop spans 18 amino acids. Trimming removed 3 bases from V and 3 bases from J; junction bases left unmatched: 13. Germline CDR1 reads MDHEN; CDR2 reads SYDVKM. The CDR3 sequence: CASSFLAITQGDGNTIYF. CDR3 DNA sequence: TGTGCCAGCAGTTTCCTCGCGATAACACAGGGGGATGGAAACACCATATATTTT.